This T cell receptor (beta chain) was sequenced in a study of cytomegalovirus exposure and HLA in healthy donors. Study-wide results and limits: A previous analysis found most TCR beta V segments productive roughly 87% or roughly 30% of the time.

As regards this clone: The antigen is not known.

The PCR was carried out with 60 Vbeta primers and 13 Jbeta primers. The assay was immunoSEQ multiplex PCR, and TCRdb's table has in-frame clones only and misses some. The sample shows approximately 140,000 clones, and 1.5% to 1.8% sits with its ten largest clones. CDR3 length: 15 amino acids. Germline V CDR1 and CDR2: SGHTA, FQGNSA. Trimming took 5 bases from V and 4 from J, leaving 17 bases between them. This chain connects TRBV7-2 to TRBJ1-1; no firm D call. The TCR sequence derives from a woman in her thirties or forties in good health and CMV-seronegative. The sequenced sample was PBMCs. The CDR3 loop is CASSRAPMEGTEAFF. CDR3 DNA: TGTGCCAGCAGCCGAGCCCCAATGGAGGGCACTGAAGCTTTCTTT.